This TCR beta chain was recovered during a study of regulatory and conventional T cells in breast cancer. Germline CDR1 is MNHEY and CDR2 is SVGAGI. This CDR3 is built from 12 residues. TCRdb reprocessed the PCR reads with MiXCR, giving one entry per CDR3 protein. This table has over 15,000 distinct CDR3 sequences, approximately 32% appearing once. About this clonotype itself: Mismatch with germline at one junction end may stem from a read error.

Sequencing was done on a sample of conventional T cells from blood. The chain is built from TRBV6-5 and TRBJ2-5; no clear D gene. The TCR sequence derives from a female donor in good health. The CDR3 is CASSRYQETQYF. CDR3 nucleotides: TGCGCCAGCAGCCGGTACCAAGAGACCCAGTACTTC.